The T cell receptor (beta chain) under discussion was sequenced for a study of patients and donors after allogeneic stem cell transplantation. TCRdb reprocessed the RT-PCR reads via MiXCR and lists one record per CDR3 protein. Of 150,000 to 200,000 distinct CDR3 sequences in the sample, about 24% were seen once. Sequencing was done on a sample of blood, either unsorted or a sorted T cell fraction (not recorded which). The source of this sequence is a human donor who was either an allogeneic HSCT recipient or a stem cell or donor lymphocyte infusion donor (not recorded which). It is not recorded whose cells these are; they may come from a transplant donor.

DNA for the CDR3: TGTGCCAGCAGCGTAAACGGTTTGGAGACCCAGTACTTC. It encodes CASSVNGLETQYF. J is TRBJ2-5 and V is TRBV9, with no clear D. Per the germline V gene, CDR1 is SGDLS and CDR2 is YYNGEE. This CDR3 has 13 residues. Deletions cut 1 base from V and 5 bases from J, with 9 bases between. The variable domain in full, with the rest retrieved from reference TRBV9 and TRBJ2-5, is DSGVTQTPKHLITATGQRVTLRCSPRSGDLSVYWYQQSLDQGLQFLIQYYNGEERAKGNILERFSAQQFPDLHSELNLSSLELGDSALYFCASSVNGLETQYFGPGTRLLVL.